This TCR beta chain was identified in a study of follicular helper T cells after annual influenza vaccination. Findings and caveats of the study: ICOS+CD38+ cTfh clonality change tracked circulating plasmablast frequency change.

Regarding time point: 2015-2016 season, 7 days after influenza vaccination. Sorted blood CD4 subsets were sequenced before and after adults received seasonal inactivated influenza vaccine. About this clone itself: Antigen: not known.

This CDR3 is 17 amino acids long. Per germline, CDR1 SGHRS and CDR2 YFSETQ. Trimming removed 4 bases at V and 8 bases at J, with 26 bases between. TCRB sequencing was done at Survey resolution level. Using immunoSEQ multiplex PCR, the repertoire was profiled, and TCRdb retains in-frame clones only, with some absent. The sample gives thousands of clones, 65% to 85% of which show up once; under 2% is in the top ten. The V and J genes are TRBV5-1 and TRBJ2-3; a weak D match, TRBD2 (6 bases). This TCR was sampled from an adult who received the influenza vaccine. The source was CXCR5+ CD38- circulating T follicular helper cells from blood, collected 7 days after influenza vaccination. Subset indicated: circulating Tfh, non-naive CD4+CXCR5+PD-1+ (ICOS+CD38+ or ICOS-CD38-). The CDR3 DNA sequence: TGCGCCAGCAGCACCGGGACTCAAAGCCAGTATGGAAGTACGCAGTATTTT. It encodes CASSTGTQSQYGSTQYF.